This TCR beta chain was obtained from a study of T cell repertoires and HLA-DP antigens. About the research overall: Transduced HeLa cells presented HLA-DP to CD4+ T cells. Pre-culture CD4+ samples used 1,200 ng DNA versus about 220 ng for CD137+CD4+ sorts.

Study-wide results and caveats: Previously undetected clones averaged about 37% and 47% against the two alleles respectively.

The PCR primers covered 54 TRBV and 13 TRBJ segments. Assay: immunoSEQ multiplex PCR; the TCRdb copy retains only in-frame clones and omits some. The table lists around 100,000 clones, about 92% of them singletons, with approximately 0.29% in the top ten. Regarding this clone: Its target is unknown.

The clonotype was recovered from a woman under 30 in good health and CMV-seronegative. The sample consisted of CD4+ T cells from PBMCs.

The CDR3 nucleotides are TGCGCCAGCACCAAATGGGGCGGATACGAGCAGTACTTC. This codes for CASTKWGGYEQYF. This chain links TRBV5-1 with TRBJ2-7, with a tentative D call TRBD1 (5 bases). V dropped 6 bases and J dropped 4 bases, with 14 bases sitting between them. Germline loops: CDR1 SGHRS, CDR2 YFSETQ. This CDR3 is built from 13 residues.